One sample yielded the 21 T cell receptor beta chains listed below, sequenced in a study of blood T cell repertoires in COVID-19. TCRdb keeps only in-frame clones here, not all; method: immunoSEQ multiplex PCR. The table lists some 100,000 clones, roughly 89% of them singletons, with around 6% in the top ten. What was sequenced was peripheral blood. These receptors originate from a man aged 65-85 years with acute or convalescent COVID-19.

The rearrangement uses TRBV28 and TRBJ2-2; possibly TRBD2 for D (5 bases). Germline CDR1 MDHEN, CDR2 SYDVKM. V lost 6 bases, J lost 2 bases, and 19 bases lay in between. This CDR3 comprises 17 residues. The CDR3 sequence: CASSQTPPGTNTGELFF. In nucleotides, the CDR3 is TGTGCCAGCAGCCAGACCCCCCCGGGAACTAACACCGGGGAGCTGTTTTTT.

This chain joins TRBV27 and TRBJ1-6, with 7 bases matching TRBD1. CDR1 and CDR2 (germline): MNHEY, SMNVEV (reference sequence). Trimming took 5 bases from V and 8 from J; bases not matched to a gene: 15. The CDR3 totals 17 residues. The CDR3 DNA is TGTGCCAGCAGTCAAAGACCGGACAGGAGTAATGATTCACCCCTCCACTTT. It yields the protein CASSQRPDRSNDSPLHF.

The chain couples TRBV18 to TRBJ2-5; TRBD1 agrees at 9 bases. Germline V CDR1 and CDR2: KGHSH, LQKENI. With V trimmed by 5 bases and J by 2 bases, 3 bases remained unmatched. This CDR3 comprises 14 residues. The CDR3 sequence is CASSAGQGQETQYF. In DNA form, the CDR3 reads TGTGCCAGCTCAGCGGGACAGGGACAAGAGACCCAGTACTTC.

CDR3 coding DNA: TGTGCCTTACAAGAGACAGGGTTCGACGAGCAGTACTTC. Translated, it gives CALQETGFDEQYF. The rearrangement joins TRBV2 to TRBJ2-7, with 7 positions matching TRBD1. With V trimmed by 11 bases and J by 5 bases, 12 bases remained unmatched. There are 13 residues in the CDR3. From germline, CDR1 is SNHLY and CDR2 FYNNEI. The variable domain in full, with the rest retrieved from reference TRBV2 and TRBJ2-7, is EPEVTQTPSHQVTQMGQEVILRCVPISNHLYFYWYRQILGQKVEFLVSFYNNEISEKSEIFDDQFSVERPDGSNFTLKIRSTKLEDSAMYFCALQETGFDEQYFGPGTRLTVT.

A single count supports this clone. The CDR3 DNA reads as TGCGCCAGCAGCCCAATGGGGGGGGCGAACACTGAAGCTTTCTTT. Residues: CASSPMGGANTEAFF. V gene TRBV5-1 combines with J gene TRBJ1-1; weak D call: TRBD1 (6 bases). Trimming shortened V by 4 bases and J by 1 base, and 14 bases separated the two germline ends. CDR3 length: 15 amino acids. The germline V gene encodes CDR1 SGHRS and CDR2 YFSETQ.

Concerning this clone itself: Sequence at one end of the junction differs from germline and may be a read error. The rearrangement uses TRBV7-8 and TRBJ1-1, with unresolved D. In germline, CDR1 is SGHVS, CDR2 FQNEAQ. This CDR3 region has 14 residues. The CDR3 region is CASSLGPVKTEAFF. The CDR3 coding sequence is TGTGCCAGCAGCTTAGGCCCGGTGAAAACTGAAGCTTTCTTT.

The chain combines TRBV11-3 with TRBJ2-7, with D perhaps matching TRBD2 (6 bases). The CDR3 loop spans 15 amino acids. The ends were cut back, 5 bases at V and 7 bases at J, with 21 bases in the middle. Germline V gene sequence: CDR1 SGHNT, CDR2 YENEEA. CDR3 sequence (DNA): TGTGCCAGCAGCCTTTGGACCACCCGAGGAGGGGAGCAGTACTTC. The encoded protein is CASSLWTTRGGEQYF.

This sequence joins TRBV3-1 (or the pseudogene TRBV3-2) and TRBJ2-1; 7 bases are a match to TRBD1. Germline values: CDR1 LGHDT, CDR2 YNNKEL (reference sequence). V dropped 1 base and J dropped 2; count of bases not matched to a gene: 5. This CDR3 spans 16 amino acids. CDR3 coding DNA: TGTGCCAGCAGCCAAGTTATACAGGGGCCCTACAATGAGCAGTTCTTC. Translating gives CASSQVIQGPYNEQFF.

For the CDR3, the DNA is TGTGCCAGCAGTTCCGCCCGACAGGGAGTGAATTCACCCCTCCACTTT. Residues: CASSSARQGVNSPLHF. The rearrangement uses TRBV6-5 and TRBJ1-6; TRBD1 matches at 7 bases. V was clipped by 4 bases and J by 7 bases; unmatched bases: 10. Germline V lookup: CDR1 MNHEY, CDR2 SVGAGI. This CDR3 region has 16 residues.

This chain uses TRBV29-1 with TRBJ1-5; possibly TRBD1 for D (5 bases). Trimming removed 0 bases at V and 5 bases at J, with 14 bases between. Looked up from germline, CDR1 is SQVTM and CDR2 is ANQGSEA. CDR3 size: 15 residues. Here the CDR3 reads CSVEEGTGVDQPQHF. The CDR3 bases are TGCAGCGTTGAAGAGGGAACGGGGGTTGATCAGCCCCAGCATTTT.

The V call is TRBV11-3, the J call TRBJ2-7; D uncertain. CDR1 SGHNT and CDR2 YENEEA come from the germline V gene. This CDR3 is built from 12 residues. With 4 bases removed from V and 5 bases from J, the gap between germline ends came to 9 bases. The CDR3 spells CASSSSVHEQYF. For the CDR3, the DNA is TGTGCCAGCAGCTCCAGCGTACACGAGCAGTACTTC.

The chain is built from TRBV25-1 and TRBJ2-7; D is possibly TRBD1 (5 bases). Germline CDR1 MGHDK, CDR2 SYGVNS. V gave up 4 bases and J gave up 3 bases, with 22 bases separating them. The CDR3 has 17 amino acids. CDR3 bases: TGTGCCAGCAGTGGGAAGTTATGGGGCCCGCCTATCTACGAGCAGTACTTC. Translation: CASSGKLWGPPIYEQYF.

The CDR3 sequence: CASSQELDYYEQFF. As DNA, the CDR3 is TGCGCCAGCAGCCAAGAATTGGACTATTATGAGCAGTTCTTC. The J gene is TRBJ2-1, the V gene TRBV4-3; D might be TRBD2 (6 bases). The CDR3 is 14 amino acids. In germline, CDR1 is LGHNA, CDR2 YSLEER. Between the trimmed V and J ends, which lost 0 bases and 8 bases, there was a span of 11 bases.

The chain carries TRBV28 and TRBJ1-2, with 7 bases aligning to TRBD1. The CDR3 extends over 14 amino acids. The V and J ends lost 6 bases and 6 bases, in that order; junction bases with no gene match: 10. Germline V gene lookup returns CDR1 MDHEN and CDR2 SYDVKM. CDR3 sequence reads: CASSSGQAIHGYTF. CDR3 coding DNA: TGTGCCAGCAGCTCTGGACAGGCGATACATGGCTACACCTTC.

V is TRBV10-2 and J is TRBJ2-7; 8 nucleotides agree with TRBD1. Trimming at V came to 8 bases and at J to 4 bases, leaving 7 bases not matched to a gene. The V gene's germline CDR1 is WSHSY and CDR2 SAAADI. The CDR3 sequence is 13 residues long. CDR3 DNA sequence: TGCGCCAGCTCGGCAGGGGGCTGGTACGAGCAGTACTTC. Amino acid sequence: CASSAGGWYEQYF.

This clone was picked up one time. This rearrangement joins TRBV6-5 to TRBJ1-1, with a weak D call TRBD1 (5 bases). V was trimmed by 6 bases and J by 4 bases, leaving 15 bases between them. Germline loops: CDR1 MNHEY, CDR2 SVGAGI. The CDR3 has 14 amino acids. The CDR3 region is CASRSGPGGTEAFF. CDR3 nucleotide sequence: TGTGCCAGCAGGTCCGGGCCGGGGGGCACTGAAGCTTTCTTT.

The chain is built from TRBV7-9 and TRBJ2-7; D may be TRBD1 (5 bases). Between the trimmed V and J ends, which lost 1 base and 7 bases, there was a span of 14 bases. This CDR3 is built from 14 residues. The germline V gene encodes CDR1 SEHNR and CDR2 FQNEAQ (reference sequence). CDR3 sequence (DNA): TGTGCCAGCAGCTTAGATCTCAGGAAGGGGGAGCAGTACTTC. It codes for CASSLDLRKGEQYF.

V gene TRBV6-5 combines with J gene TRBJ2-7; TRBD1 matches 7 bases. This CDR3 is 13 amino acids long. Germline V CDR1 and CDR2: MNHEY, SVGAGI. The V and J ends lost 5 bases and 3 bases, in that order; junction bases with no gene match: 4. CDR3 amino acids: CASSKGADYEQYF. For the CDR3, the DNA is TGTGCCAGCAGTAAGGGGGCCGACTACGAGCAGTACTTC.

This chain joins TRBV28 and TRBJ2-1; TRBD2 agrees at 10 bases. Losses at the gene ends were 9 bases for V and 6 bases for J; bases not matched to a gene: 8. This CDR3 region has 14 residues. Germline V gene data show CDR1 as MDHEN and CDR2 as SYDVKM. The CDR3 here is CASRTSGALNEQFF. The CDR3 DNA follows: TGTGCCAGTCGGACTAGCGGAGCCCTCAATGAGCAGTTCTTC.

The CDR3 coding sequence is TGTGCCAGCAGCTTAACGGGACAGGGAACCTCACCCCTCCACTTT. Translating gives CASSLTGQGTSPLHF. J is TRBJ1-6 and V is TRBV7-9; TRBD1 aligns across 9 bases. The germline gives CDR1 SEHNR, CDR2 FQNEAQ (reference sequence). V lost 2 bases and J lost 10; bases outside the gene matches: 6. There are 15 residues in the CDR3.

The V and J genes are TRBV28 and TRBJ1-5, with 7 positions matching TRBD1. The CDR3 is made up of 14 amino acids. From germline, CDR1 is MDHEN and CDR2 SYDVKM. V was pared by 8 bases and J by 6 bases, with 10 bases of the junction left unmatched. The CDR3 is CASESPGQIQPQHF. CDR3 bases: TGTGCCAGCGAATCTCCGGGACAGATTCAGCCCCAGCATTTT.